Below, 9 T cell receptor beta chains from the same sample are listed, as sequenced in a study of shared clonotypes between healthy human individuals. TCRdb's copy holds only in-frame clones and misses some; the assay was immunoSEQ multiplex PCR. The sample lists 2 million to 2.5 million clones, approximately 95% occurring once. Material for sequencing was naive CD4+ T cells from PBMCs. Noted subset: CD45RA+ positively selected. The receptors stem from a man in his late teens or twenties in good health. Some clones in this sample may be carry-over from other donors' samples.

This clone was seen once. The genes are TRBV18 and TRBJ2-1; possibly TRBD1 for D (5 bases). The CDR3 has 17 amino acids. The V gene lost 0 bases and the J gene lost 10 bases, with 22 bases spanning the gap. CDR1 KGHSH and CDR2 LQKENI come from the germline V gene. Here the CDR3 reads CASSPPTTLGAGHEQFF. CDR3 coding DNA: TGTGCCAGCTCACCACCCACCACCCTAGGGGCAGGTCACGAGCAGTTCTTC.

This rearrangement joins TRBV19 to TRBJ1-5; D remains ambiguous. The germline V gene has CDR1 LNHDA and CDR2 SQIVND (reference sequence). This CDR3 has 16 amino acids. V was pared by 8 bases and J by 7 bases, with 24 bases between. The CDR3 DNA sequence: TGTGCCAGTTGCAGGTCGGGTCTATCAGGTGGCCAGCCCCAGCATTTT. Translation: CASCRSGLSGGQPQHF.

This clone was seen just once. The V and J genes are TRBV18 and TRBJ2-7; the match to TRBD1 covers 7 bases. Trimming at V came to 0 bases and at J to 2 bases, leaving 7 bases not matched to a gene. The CDR3 is 16 amino acids. Germline V gives CDR1 KGHSH, CDR2 LQKENI. CDR3 loop: CASSPPSLGTAYEQYF. The CDR3, as DNA: TGTGCCAGCTCACCACCGAGTCTCGGGACAGCCTACGAGCAGTACTTC.

About this clone: This sample also contains other DNA sequences that code for the same CDR3. The V and J genes are TRBV9 and TRBJ1-1; D gene ambiguous. CDR3 size: 14 residues. V lost 4 bases to trimming and J lost 4 bases, with 14 bases between them. Germline V CDR1 and CDR2: SGDLS, YYNGEE. The CDR3 sequence is CASSPRAVVTEAFF. The CDR3, as DNA: TGTGCCAGCAGCCCCCGGGCCGTGGTCACTGAAGCTTTCTTT.

This rearrangement joins TRBV28 to TRBJ2-5; weak D call: TRBD1 (6 bases). Trimming pared 2 bases from V and 2 bases from J, leaving 15 bases between. This CDR3 is 16 amino acids long. The germline V gene encodes CDR1 MDHEN and CDR2 SYDVKM. CDR3: CASSLPRRGQQETQYF. The CDR3 bases are TGTGCCAGCAGTTTACCACGCAGGGGTCAACAAGAGACCCAGTACTTC.

The J gene is TRBJ1-1, the V gene TRBV9, with D possibly TRBD1 on 5 matching bases. Trimming pared 3 bases from V and 3 bases from J, leaving 15 bases between. This CDR3 is 15 amino acids long. CDR1 is SGDLS, CDR2 YYNGEE, per germline. The CDR3 loop reads CASSGNTGTYTEAFF. The CDR3 DNA is TGTGCCAGCAGCGGCAACACCGGGACTTACACTGAAGCTTTCTTT.

The chain links TRBV6-5 to TRBJ2-5, with D perhaps matching TRBD1 or TRBD2 (7 bases each). Germline loops: CDR1 MNHEY, CDR2 SVGAGI. Deletions cut 6 bases from V and 4 bases from J, with 15 bases between. The CDR3 runs to 14 residues. CDR3 in amino acids: CASRYRGGRETQYF. CDR3 coding DNA: TGTGCCAGCAGGTACAGGGGAGGGAGAGAGACCCAGTACTTC.

This rearrangement joins TRBV27 to TRBJ1-1; D is ambiguous. Trimming removed 4 bases at V and 5 bases at J, with 11 bases between. This CDR3 has 13 amino acids. Germline V gives CDR1 MNHEY, CDR2 SMNVEV (reference sequence). As DNA, the CDR3 is TGTGCCAGCAGTTATACGCTGAGGACTGAAGCTTTCTTT. Translated, it gives CASSYTLRTEAFF.

The J gene is TRBJ1-2, the V gene TRBV28, with TRBD1 matching 7 bases. This CDR3 spans 19 amino acids. Germline lookup yields CDR1 MDHEN and CDR2 SYDVKM. After removal of 5 bases from V and 4 bases from J, the junction contained 22 bases not matched to a gene. The CDR3 reads CASSHRTPKKGQSFYGYTF. CDR3 DNA sequence: TGTGCCAGCAGTCACCGGACCCCAAAGAAGGGACAGTCCTTCTATGGCTACACCTTC.